The text below deals with one TCR beta chain. What it binds is not known. The source of the sample is a study of OX40 agonist ivuxolimab in advanced cancers. Whole-study context: Mean age around 64 years, range about 23 to 80; 82.7% male. Whole-study findings and limits: CD8+ T cells (on average) carried more expanded clones than CD4+ T cells. Clonal expansion by week 6 occurred in CD4+ and CD8+ blood T cells (at 0.1 to 3.0 mg/kg).

Germline values: CDR1 MDHEN, CDR2 SYDVKM. The CDR3 is 12 residues long. V lost 11 bases to trimming and J lost 5 bases, with 13 bases between them. Assay used: immunoSEQ multiplex PCR; TCRdb lists only in-frame clones, some missing. This sample yields 60,000 to 65,000 clones, of which about 88% are seen a single time; 3% belongs to the top ten. This sequence joins TRBV28 and TRBJ1-5; D might be TRBD1 (6 bases). This receptor was taken from an adult with an advanced solid tumor such as melanoma, head and neck, liver or kidney cancer. This sample comprised CD4+ or CD8+ T cells sorted from blood, obtained in a trial of the OX40 agonist ivuxolimab. CDR3 sequence (DNA): TGTGCCTCTTGGGAGGGGGATCAGCCCCAGCATTTT. Amino acid sequence: CASWEGDQPQHF.